Each of the 10 T cell receptor beta chains below was sequenced from the same sample in a study of radiotherapy plus CTLA-4 blockade in lung cancer. The data were produced by immunoSEQ multiplex PCR, yet TCRdb's version contains in-frame clones alone and is incomplete. The data show about 73,000 clones, roughly 91% seen once. The sample consisted of peripheral blood, taken from a patient treated with radiotherapy plus ipilimumab. The receptors were gathered from a human donor with non-small cell lung cancer that progressed on radiotherapy plus ipilimumab.

This chain uses TRBV7-9 with TRBJ1-2; 10 bases align to TRBD1. The CDR3 has 14 amino acids. Looked up from germline, CDR1 is SEHNR and CDR2 is FQNEAQ (reference sequence). Trimming cost V 3 bases and J 6 bases; bases outside gene matches: 4. CDR3 in DNA: TGTGCCAGCAGCTTGACAGGGGGCATCGATGGCTACACCTTC. This codes for CASSLTGGIDGYTF.

The chain has TRBV11-2 and TRBJ1-2, with D uncertain. The germline V gene has CDR1 SGHAT and CDR2 FQNNGV. This CDR3 is 16 amino acids long. Trimming pared 4 bases from V and 5 bases from J, leaving 20 bases between. The CDR3 reads CASSSPKQRSKYGYTF. In DNA form, the CDR3 reads TGTGCCAGCAGCTCGCCGAAACAGAGGAGTAAATATGGCTACACCTTC.

The rearrangement links TRBV2 to TRBJ2-7; 7 bases fit TRBD2. The CDR3 extends over 12 amino acids. CDR1 SNHLY and CDR2 FYNNEI come from the germline V gene. Germline trimming cut 8 bases from V and 3 bases from J; bases unmatched to any gene: 4. The CDR3 nucleotides are TGTGCCAGCGGACTAGAAGGCTACGAGCAGTACGTC. Its translation: CASGLEGYEQYV.

The chain has TRBV11-2 and TRBJ1-2; 7 bases are shared with TRBD1. V dropped 5 bases and J dropped 8; count of bases not matched to a gene: 14. Looked up from germline, CDR1 is SGHAT and CDR2 is FQNNGV. The CDR3 spans 15 residues. Written as DNA, the CDR3 is TGTGCCAGCAGCCTTCTACTGACAGGGACTGGCGGCTACACCTTC. It codes for CASSLLLTGTGGYTF. Supplemented by reference TRBV11-2 and TRBJ1-2, the full variable domain reads EAGVAQSPRYKIIEKRQSVAFWCNPISGHATLYWYQQILGQGPKLLIQFQNNGVVDDSQLPKDRFSAERLKGVDSTLKIQPAKLEDSAVYLCASSLLLTGTGGYTFGSGTRLTVV.

This clone was observed a single time. The chain joins TRBV5-1 to TRBJ2-5; TRBD1 matches 11 bases. CDR3 length: 19 residues. The junction had 15 bases not matched to a gene; V was cut back by 0 bases and J by 5 bases. Germline loops: CDR1 SGHRS, CDR2 YFSETQ. The CDR3 here is CASSLDWTTRDRGKETQYF. CDR3 nucleotides: TGCGCCAGCAGCTTGGACTGGACGACTAGGGACAGGGGGAAGGAGACCCAGTACTTC. The full variable domain, with the rest looked up from reference TRBV5-1 and TRBJ2-5, is KAGVTQTPRYLIKTRGQQVTLSCSPISGHRSVSWYQQTPGQGLQFLFEYFSETQRNKGNFPGRFSGRQFSNSRSEMNVSTLELGDSALYLCASSLDWTTRDRGKETQYFGPGTRLLVL.

The chain has TRBV2 and TRBJ2-3; weak D call: TRBD2 (7 bases). The CDR3 covers 16 residues. Germline loops: CDR1 SNHLY, CDR2 FYNNEI. V gave up 4 bases and J gave up 4 bases, with 18 bases separating them. Written as DNA, the CDR3 is TGTGCCAGCAGTGGGGGGAGGGGGGTCATGGCAGATACGCAGTATTTT. Residues: CASSGGRGVMADTQYF.

The rearrangement links TRBV5-1 to TRBJ1-1, with a possible D match to TRBD1 (5 bases). V dropped 0 bases and J dropped 5 bases, with 14 bases sitting between them. Germline loops: CDR1 SGHRS, CDR2 YFSETQ. The CDR3 is 15 amino acids. CDR3 coding DNA: TGCGCCAGCAGCTTGGAGACCAGGGCCGGGACTGAAGCTTTCTTT. Its protein product is CASSLETRAGTEAFF. Full variable domain (missing parts from reference TRBV5-1 and TRBJ1-1): KAGVTQTPRYLIKTRGQQVTLSCSPISGHRSVSWYQQTPGQGLQFLFEYFSETQRNKGNFPGRFSGRQFSNSRSEMNVSTLELGDSALYLCASSLETRAGTEAFFGQGTRLTVV.

There are a few counts of this clone. The rearrangement links TRBV7-8 to TRBJ2-3; TRBD2 agrees at 10 bases. The CDR3 extends over 17 amino acids. Losses at the gene ends were 2 bases for V and 2 bases for J; bases not matched to a gene: 7. CDR1 and CDR2 (germline): SGHVS, FQNEAQ. CDR3 sequence (DNA): TGTGCCAGCAGCTTACGAGCGGGAGGGCCGGACACAGATACGCAGTATTTT. Translated: CASSLRAGGPDTDTQYF.

The V call is TRBV11-3, the J call TRBJ1-2, with D perhaps matching TRBD1 (6 bases). The CDR3 totals 17 residues. Germline V gene data show CDR1 as SGHNT and CDR2 as YENEEA. The V and J ends lost 2 bases and 3 bases respectively, with 19 bases between them. DNA for the CDR3: TGTGCCAGCAGCTTATCTCCGCACCTGAGGACAGACTATGGCTACACCTTC. Amino acids: CASSLSPHLRTDYGYTF.

The chain is built from TRBV2 and TRBJ1-2; the D is unclear. The CDR3 extends over 13 amino acids. Per the germline V gene, CDR1 is SNHLY and CDR2 is FYNNEI. Between the trimmed V and J ends, which lost 2 bases and 8 bases, there was a span of 12 bases. The CDR3: CASSESQHSGYTF. CDR3 DNA: TGTGCCAGCAGTGAATCACAGCACTCCGGCTACACCTTC. Full variable domain (missing parts from reference TRBV2 and TRBJ1-2): EPEVTQTPSHQVTQMGQEVILRCVPISNHLYFYWYRQILGQKVEFLVSFYNNEISEKSEIFDDQFSVERPDGSNFTLKIRSTKLEDSAMYFCASSESQHSGYTFGSGTRLTVV.